The 24 T cell receptor beta chains below all came from one sample that was sequenced in a study of T cells in Graves' hyperthyroidism and ophthalmopathy. RNA transcripts were the template for amplifying TCR beta CDR3 regions. Using the HTBI primer set, a first-round RT-PCR was run on the TCR CDR3. TCRdb passed the multiplex PCR reads through MiXCR, listing each CDR3 protein once. Here the sample spans 240,000 or so distinct CDR3 sequences, approximately 16% being singletons. The sample consisted of blood. Receptors originate from a woman aged 18-29 years with Graves' ophthalmopathy.

This clonotype occurred many times. The chain is built from TRBV20-1 and TRBJ2-1; a weak D match, TRBD2 (6 bases). Germline V CDR1 and CDR2: DFQATT, SNEGSKA (reference sequence). V was cut by 4 bases and J by 3 bases, with 19 bases left in between. The CDR3 covers 16 residues. DNA for the CDR3: TGCAGTGCTACCCAAGCCGGGCGGGGCTACTACAATGAGCAGTTCTTC. Protein sequence: CSATQAGRGYYNEQFF.

This clonotype appeared many times. The V gene is TRBV29-1, the J gene TRBJ1-4; D remains ambiguous. The germline V gene encodes CDR1 SQVTM and CDR2 ANQGSEA. The CDR3 has 11 amino acids. The V gene lost 4 bases and the J gene lost 4 bases, with 4 bases spanning the gap. The CDR3 reads CSVAFNEKLFF. The CDR3 bases are TGCAGCGTTGCTTTTAATGAAAAACTGTTTTTT.

This clonotype has at least ten counts. This chain connects TRBV28 to TRBJ2-1; 9 nucleotides align to TRBD2. The length of the CDR3 is 16 residues. Germline CDR1 reads MDHEN; CDR2 reads SYDVKM. The junction had 12 bases not matched to a gene; V was cut back by 5 bases and J by 7 bases. The CDR3 sequence: CASSRPDSGSGNEQFF. The DNA of the CDR3 is TGTGCCAGCAGTCGTCCTGATAGCGGGAGCGGGAATGAGCAGTTCTTC.

The table lists this clonotype with many counts. The chain uses TRBV7-2 and TRBJ2-7; 8 bases agree with TRBD2. Germline V gives CDR1 SGHTA, CDR2 FQGNSA. J gave up 0 bases and V 5 bases, and 6 bases lay outside the gene matches. This CDR3 has 15 residues. The CDR3 region is CASSRPGGASYEQYF. CDR3 coding DNA: TGTGCCAGCAGCCGTCCGGGGGGGGCCTCCTACGAGCAGTACTTC.

The V call is TRBV9, the J call TRBJ1-4; 9 bases are a match to TRBD1. The V and J ends lost 2 bases and 8 bases, in that order; junction bases with no gene match: 7. The CDR3 extends over 15 amino acids. Germline assignment: CDR1 SGDLS and CDR2 YYNGEE. Here the CDR3 DNA reads TGTGCCAGCAGCGTCGGACAGGGGATTTTGGAAAAACTGTTTTTT. As protein: CASSVGQGILEKLFF.

This clonotype has a handful of counts. This sequence joins TRBV28 and TRBJ2-7, with D uncertain. Trimming stripped 6 bases from V and 5 bases from J, with 17 bases between. There are 14 residues in the CDR3. CDR1 MDHEN and CDR2 SYDVKM come from the germline V gene. CDR3 coding DNA: TGTGCCAGCAGCCTCCCGCCACTTACGCACGAGCAGTACTTC. This encodes CASSLPPLTHEQYF.

This clonotype appeared many times. V usage is TRBV2 and J usage is TRBJ2-1; 13 bases map to TRBD2. The V gene end was trimmed by 7 bases and the J gene end by 8 bases; junction bases not matched to a gene: 8. There are 15 residues in the CDR3. Germline V gene lookup returns CDR1 SNHLY and CDR2 FYNNEI. The chain's CDR3 is CASKRTSGSSYEQFF. CDR3 sequence (DNA): TGTGCCAGCAAACGGACTAGCGGGAGTTCTTATGAGCAGTTCTTC.

In this sample, this clonotype turned up many times. The CDR3 protein is CASSLGGAEQFF. The CDR3 nucleotides read TGTGCCAGCAGCTTAGGCGGGGCCGAGCAGTTCTTC. This chain connects TRBV13 to TRBJ2-1, with D perhaps being TRBD1 or TRBD2 (5 bases each). The germline gives CDR1 PRHDT, CDR2 FYEKMQ (reference sequence). Trimming took 0 bases from V and 10 from J, leaving 7 bases between them. The CDR3 sequence is 12 residues long.

The chain carries TRBV28 and TRBJ2-3; 10 positions agree with TRBD2. Germline V gene sequence: CDR1 MDHEN, CDR2 SYDVKM. Losses at the gene ends were 6 bases for V and 2 bases for J; bases not matched to a gene: 8. There are 16 residues in the CDR3. The CDR3 DNA reads as TGTGCCAGCAGAACCTGGACTAGCGGCTTCACAGATACGCAGTATTTT. Translating gives CASRTWTSGFTDTQYF. Complete variable domain (other parts from reference TRBV28 and TRBJ2-3): DVKVTQSSRYLVKRTGEKVFLECVQDMDHENMFWYRQDPGLGLRLIYFSYDVKMKEKGDIPEGYSVSREKKERFSLILESASTNQTSMYLCASRTWTSGFTDTQYFGPGTRLTVL.

This clonotype was counted many times. The J gene is TRBJ2-5, the V gene TRBV7-2, with 9 bases identical to TRBD2. Germline trimming cut 2 bases from V and 5 bases from J; bases unmatched to any gene: 9. Germline CDR1 SGHTA, CDR2 FQGNSA. There are 16 residues in the CDR3. CDR3 region: CASSLMGGRAGETQYF. CDR3 coding DNA: TGTGCCAGCAGCTTAATGGGCGGGAGGGCCGGGGAGACCCAGTACTTC.

This clonotype was counted ten times or more. The J gene is TRBJ2-1, the V gene TRBV30, with D perhaps matching TRBD2 (5 bases). Per the germline V gene, CDR1 is GTSNPN and CDR2 is SVGIG (reference sequence). V lost 0 bases to trimming and J lost 2 bases, with 5 bases between them. The length of the CDR3 is 13 residues. For the CDR3, the DNA is TGTGCCTGGAGTGTCGGGACCTACAATGAGCAGTTCTTC. Amino acids: CAWSVGTYNEQFF.

At least ten counts were recorded for this clonotype. The chain combines TRBV18 with TRBJ2-7, with 11 bases lining up with TRBD1. The CDR3 extends over 13 amino acids. CDR1 is KGHSH and CDR2 is LQKENI in the germline V gene. The V gene end was trimmed by 3 bases and the J gene end by 9 bases; junction bases not matched to a gene: 4. CDR3: CASSPKDRGRQYF. Written as DNA, the CDR3 is TGTGCCAGCTCACCCAAGGACAGGGGGCGGCAGTACTTC.

The chain links TRBV25-1 to TRBJ2-5; D is unclear. This CDR3 contains 13 residues. V dropped 7 bases and J dropped 1 base, with 10 bases sitting between them. Germline V CDR1 and CDR2: MGHDK, SYGVNS. The CDR3 DNA reads as TGTGCCAGCAATGGTGATAGCCAAGAGACCCAGTACTTC. This gives the protein CASNGDSQETQYF. Full variable domain (remainder filled in from reference TRBV25-1 and TRBJ2-5): EADIYQTPRYLVIGTGKKITLECSQTMGHDKMYWYQQDPGMELHLIHYSYGVNSTEKGDLSSESTVSRIRTEHFPLTLESARPSHTSQYLCASNGDSQETQYFGPGTRLLVL.

This clonotype was seen a handful of times. The rearrangement joins TRBV20-1 to TRBJ1-2, with D unresolved. CDR3 length: 13 residues. Germline V gene sequence: CDR1 DFQATT, CDR2 SNEGSKA (reference sequence). Between the trimmed V and J ends, which lost 6 bases and 2 bases, there was a span of 13 bases. The chain's CDR3 is CSAPLKRNYGYTF. CDR3 in DNA: TGCAGTGCCCCCCTTAAACGGAACTATGGCTACACCTTC.

This clonotype was picked up many times. The V call is TRBV3-1, the J call TRBJ2-7, with D hard to call. CDR3 length: 15 residues. Per the germline V gene, CDR1 is LGHDT and CDR2 is YNNKEL (reference sequence). The V end lost 1 base, the J end lost 0 bases, and 10 bases lay between the germline ends. The CDR3 sequence is CASSQAPPSSYEQYF. The DNA of the CDR3 is TGTGCCAGCAGCCAAGCGCCACCGAGCTCCTACGAGCAGTACTTC.

In its sample, this clonotype was seen many times. The chain links TRBV19 to TRBJ1-1; tentative D call: TRBD1 (5 bases). Between the trimmed V and J ends, which lost 3 bases and 3 bases, there was a span of 17 bases. This CDR3 comprises 16 residues. The germline gives CDR1 LNHDA, CDR2 SQIVND (reference sequence). The CDR3 DNA follows: TGTGCCAGTAGTATTGGCGCAGGGTACTTCGACACTGAAGCTTTCTTT. It encodes CASSIGAGYFDTEAFF.

This clonotype was detected a few times. This may arise from a read error, as a much more abundant clone is one base away. This chain uses TRBV12-3 or TRBV12-4 with TRBJ1-1; TRBD1 might be the D (5 bases). Trimming pared 5 bases from V and 2 bases from J, leaving 12 bases between. The CDR3 contains 14 residues. The CDR3 bases are TGTGCCAGCAGTCCCCTCAGGGATAACACTGAAGCTTTCTTT. It yields the protein CASSPLRDNTEAFF.

This clonotype appeared many times. The chain recombines TRBV5-1 with TRBJ2-3; a possible D gene is TRBD2 (6 bases). V dropped 0 bases and J dropped 4 bases, with 18 bases sitting between them. Germline V gene sequence: CDR1 SGHRS, CDR2 YFSETQ. The CDR3 loop spans 17 amino acids. For the CDR3, the DNA is TGCGCCAGCAGCTTGGTGAATTCGGGAGACATGGCAGATACGCAGTATTTT. This translates into CASSLVNSGDMADTQYF.

This clonotype was counted at least ten times. The V gene is TRBV27, the J gene TRBJ2-7; 7 positions match TRBD2. CDR1 is MNHEY, CDR2 SMNVEV, per germline (reference sequence). The CDR3 length is 17 residues. Germline trimming cut 4 bases from V and 3 bases from J; bases unmatched to any gene: 15. The CDR3 DNA reads TGTGCCAGCAGTTCCCACGCGTTGGGGCGGGGGAGCTACGAGCAGTACTTC. Protein product: CASSSHALGRGSYEQYF.

The table lists this clonotype with many counts. The CDR3 spells CASSHRQGRNQPQHF. In DNA, the CDR3 is TGTGCCAGCAGCCATAGACAGGGTAGGAATCAGCCCCAGCATTTT. The chain is built from TRBV27 and TRBJ1-5, with 7 bases that match TRBD1. This CDR3 is built from 15 residues. Looked up from germline, CDR1 is MNHEY and CDR2 is SMNVEV (reference sequence). V trimming: 6 bases; J trimming: 4 bases; junction bases outside the gene matches: 9.

This clonotype was found many times. The gene calls are TRBV12-3 or TRBV12-4 and TRBJ2-1; D gene ambiguous. CDR3 size: 11 residues. Deletions cut 7 bases from V and 5 bases from J, with 6 bases between. CDR3 in amino acids: CASIRDNEQFF. The CDR3 DNA reads as TGTGCCAGCATTCGAGACAATGAGCAGTTCTTC.

This clonotype showed up many times. V is TRBV20-1 and J is TRBJ2-7, with no clear D. The CDR3 covers 13 residues. CDR1 and CDR2 from the germline V gene are DFQATT and SNEGSKA (reference sequence). The V end was cut by 6 bases, the J end by 3 bases, with 15 bases between. CDR3 protein: CSAFRGGNYEQYF. Here the CDR3 DNA reads TGCAGTGCCTTTCGCGGTGGCAACTACGAGCAGTACTTC.

This clonotype was seen repeatedly, ten times or more. The rearrangement joins TRBV2 to TRBJ2-3; 10 nucleotides agree with TRBD2. With 8 bases clipped from V and 2 bases from J, the junction kept 7 bases outside the gene matches. Germline V gene lookup returns CDR1 SNHLY and CDR2 FYNNEI. The CDR3 is 15 amino acids. The CDR3 sequence is CASVRTSGFTDTQYF. In DNA, the CDR3 is TGTGCCAGCGTAAGGACTAGCGGCTTCACAGATACGCAGTATTTT.

In this sample, this clonotype turned up many times. The V gene is TRBV7-9, the J gene TRBJ1-5; no firm D call. Germline values: CDR1 SEHNR, CDR2 FQNEAQ (reference sequence). V gave up 1 base and J gave up 1 base, with 14 bases separating them. The CDR3 has 17 amino acids. As DNA, the CDR3 is TGTGCCAGCAGCTTAGAGGCCCGAGGGCGGAGCAATCAGCCCCAGCATTTT. Protein: CASSLEARGRSNQPQHF.